The present TCR beta chain was sequenced within a study of blood T cell repertoires in COVID-19. This clone was seen just once. TCRdb's table, derived via immunoSEQ multiplex PCR, lists solely in-frame clones and lacks some. The table records roughly 200,000 clones, over 75% of them present only once. The junction had 6 bases not matched to a gene; V was cut back by 4 bases and J by 5 bases. Germline CDR1 reads LGHNA; CDR2 reads YSLEER. CDR3 length: 14 residues. This receptor was identified in a man over 45 with COVID-19, enrolled during active disease. Sequences were obtained from peripheral blood. The chain links TRBV4-3 to TRBJ1-1, with 8 bases fitting TRBD1. The DNA for the CDR3 is TGCGCCAGCAGCCTTGGACAGGGACCTACTGAAGCTTTCTTT. Protein product: CASSLGQGPTEAFF.